The entry below describes one T cell receptor (beta chain). The CDR3 length is 15 residues. This specimen comes from a study of shared clonotypes between healthy human individuals. Naive CD8 cells comprised CD45RO-negative, CCR7-positively selected cells, excluding terminally differentiated effector memory CD45RA+ cells. Method: immunoSEQ multiplex PCR; TCRdb's copy keeps in-frame clones and lacks some. The data show about 2,100,000 clones, with 93% seen just once and roughly 1.7% held by the top ten. The chain couples TRBV21-1 to TRBJ1-2; TRBD1, the table's D call, was not compared with the DNA. TRBV21-1 constitutes a pseudogene. The sequence was obtained from a man between 18 and 29 years old in good health. Some clones in this sample may be carry-over from other donors' samples. The sample consisted of naive CD8+ T cells from PBMCs. The CDR3 spells CASSKGVGTDYGYTF. The DNA of the CDR3 is TGTGCCAGCAGCAAAGGTGTGGGGACAGACTATGGCTACACCTTC.